This TCR beta chain was identified during a study of beta chain features in type 1 diabetes. Notes on the study in general: Moderate but significant shortening of TCRB CDR3s was recorded in all four CD4+ subsets from Type 1 diabetes patients.

Since all of the isolated RNA was reverse transcribed, expressed TCRB transcripts were what got sequenced. The table came from immunoSEQ multiplex PCR; TCRdb's copy has only in-frame clones and leaves some out. The sample holds more than 120,000 clones, approximately 13% seen once. Comments on this clone: Its cognate antigen is unknown.

The CDR3 sequence is 16 residues long. The germline gives CDR1 SGDLS, CDR2 YYNGEE. V lost 0 bases, J lost 6 bases, and 7 bases stayed unmatched. This rearrangement joins TRBV9 to TRBJ2-1; the match to TRBD1 covers 9 bases. This receptor was identified in a man younger than 30 with type 1 diabetes. Sequences were obtained from central memory CD4+ T cells from blood. The CDR3: CASSVEDRGLGNEQFF. The CDR3, as DNA: TGTGCCAGCAGCGTAGAGGACAGGGGTTTGGGCAATGAGCAGTTCTTC.